This T cell receptor (beta chain) was identified in a study of blood T cells in healthy people across ages. Study-wide background: With template switching, about one barcoded beta molecule was captured per two T cells. Study-wide points: Roughly linearly, TCR beta diversity per million T cells fell as age increased.

The CDR3 runs to 13 residues. The germline V gene has CDR1 SGHTA and CDR2 FQGTGA. With 5 bases removed from V and 11 bases from J, the gap between germline ends came to 18 bases. A note on this clonotype: Its antigen remains unknown.

A sample-barcoded 5' primer and a J-beta primer mix were used in a second PCR of roughly 7 to 12 cycles. Using its own MiXCR run on the 5' RACE reads, TCRdb lists one record per CDR3 protein. The table includes more than 500,000 distinct CDR3 sequences, approximately 25% detected once. It was roughly 10 milliliters of peripheral blood that were drawn from each donor. The TCR comes from a woman in her 70s in good health. The sequenced sample consisted of blood. This chain uses TRBV7-3 with TRBJ1-1, with D perhaps matching TRBD1 (5 bases). CDR3 residues: CASSPWGGTSAFF. The CDR3 DNA follows: TGTGCCAGCAGCCCCTGGGGGGGGACGTCCGCTTTCTTT.